The next 21 T cell receptor beta chains were all read from a single sample in a study of OX40 agonist ivuxolimab in advanced cancers. Sequenced by immunoSEQ multiplex PCR; TCRdb stores in-frame clones only, minus some. The sample yields more than 20,000 clones, over 60% seen once. Here the sequenced sample was CD4+ or CD8+ T cells sorted from blood, taken in a trial of the OX40 agonist ivuxolimab. All receptors derive from an adult with an advanced solid tumor such as melanoma, head and neck, liver or kidney cancer.

This chain uses TRBV7-7 with TRBJ1-5; the D is unclear. Germline CDR1 reads SSHAT; CDR2 reads FNYEAQ (reference sequence). This CDR3 is built from 12 residues. Trimming stripped 5 bases from V and 9 bases from J, with 11 bases between. CDR3 in DNA: TGTGCCAGCAGCGCACCCGGTGGGCCCCAGCATTTT. It specifies CASSAPGGPQHF.

Regarding this clone: A junction end diverges from the germline sequence, so it may reflect a read error. V usage is TRBV10-3 and J usage is TRBJ2-5; 8 bases are a match to TRBD2. The CDR3 contains 15 residues. Germline loops: CDR1 ENHRY, CDR2 SYGVKD. The CDR3 is CASSYPSGGQETQYF. CDR3 sequence (DNA): TGTGCCAGCAGTTATCCCAGCGGGGGCCAAGAGACCCAGTACTTC.

This chain connects TRBV7-7 to TRBJ2-1; TRBD1 is a possible D gene (5 bases). This CDR3 has 16 residues. The V end was cut by 5 bases, the J end by 6 bases, with 20 bases between. The germline CDR1 and CDR2 sequences are SSHAT and FNYEAQ (reference sequence). The CDR3 reads CASSPPLGPASNEQFF. CDR3 sequence (DNA): TGTGCCAGCAGCCCGCCCCTGGGGCCGGCCAGCAATGAGCAGTTCTTC. Complete variable domain (other parts from reference TRBV7-7 and TRBJ2-1): GAGVSQSPRYKVTKRGQDVTLRCDPISSHATLYWYQQALGQGPEFLTYFNYEAQPDKSGLPSDRFSAERPEGSISTLTIQRTEQRDSAMYRCASSPPLGPASNEQFFGPGTRLTVL.

On this clone itself: One end of the junction is discordant with germline, which a read error may explain. This rearrangement joins TRBV11-2 to TRBJ2-7; tentative D call: TRBD2 (6 bases). The CDR3 is 15 residues long. The germline V gene encodes CDR1 SGHAT and CDR2 FQNNGV. DNA for the CDR3: TGTGCCAGCAGTTGGGACGCTGGGGGGTCCAACGGGCGGTTATTC. Protein sequence: CASSWDAGGSNGRLF.

The chain combines TRBV5-4 with TRBJ2-7, with D maybe TRBD2 (6 bases). CDR3 length: 13 residues. Germline loops: CDR1 SGHNT, CDR2 YYREEE (reference sequence). Trimming cost V 0 bases and J 7 bases, with 11 bases left between them. The DNA for the CDR3 is TGTGCCAGCAGCTTGGGTACCCGGGGGGAGCAGTACTTC. Its protein product is CASSLGTRGEQYF.

This chain joins TRBV6-6 and TRBJ2-1; D remains unclear. V lost 6 bases, J lost 0 bases, and 12 bases lay in between. CDR1 MNHNY and CDR2 SVGAGI come from the germline V gene (reference sequence). The CDR3 has 15 residues. The CDR3 region has the DNA TGTGCCAGCAGGCCGGACGGAAGCTCCTACAATGAGCAGTTCTTC. It translates to CASRPDGSSYNEQFF.

The chain carries TRBV5-4 and TRBJ2-3, with D possibly TRBD2 on 7 matching bases. The CDR3 covers 14 residues. V was trimmed by 6 bases and J by 6 bases, leaving 17 bases between them. CDR1 and CDR2 from the germline V gene are SGHNT and YYREEE (reference sequence). CDR3 in amino acids: CASTWQGRVDTQYF. The CDR3 DNA reads TGTGCCAGCACCTGGCAGGGGAGGGTGGATACGCAGTATTTT. Complete variable domain (other parts from reference TRBV5-4 and TRBJ2-3): ETGVTQSPTHLIKTRGQQVTLRCSSQSGHNTVSWYQQALGQGPQFIFQYYREEENGRGNFPPRFSGLQFPNYSSELNVNALELDDSALYLCASTWQGRVDTQYFGPGTRLTVL.

The gene calls are TRBV9 and TRBJ2-7; TRBD2 aligns across 10 bases. The trim removed 3 bases at V and 9 bases at J, leaving 9 bases unmatched. Germline loops: CDR1 SGDLS, CDR2 YYNGEE. This CDR3 is built from 14 residues. The CDR3 spells CASSGAGGHSLQYF. In DNA form, the CDR3 reads TGTGCCAGCAGCGGAGCGGGGGGGCATTCTCTGCAGTACTTC.

The gene calls are TRBV5-1 and TRBJ1-1, with D tentatively TRBD1 (5 bases). CDR1 is SGHRS, CDR2 YFSETQ, per germline. Trimming shortened V by 4 bases and J by 6 bases, and 16 bases separated the two germline ends. The CDR3 is 14 amino acids. In DNA form, the CDR3 reads TGCGCCAGCAGCCTGACGGGGGGAAGATCTGAAGCTTTCTTT. Its translation is CASSLTGGRSEAFF.

There are a few counts of this clone. The chain couples TRBV7-6 to TRBJ1-1, with 7 bases identical to TRBD1. CDR1 and CDR2 from the germline V gene are SGHVS and FNYEAQ. The CDR3 has 14 residues. The V segment lost 0 bases and the J segment 3 bases; nucleotides outside the gene matches: 1. The CDR3 region has the DNA TGTGCCAGCAGCTTAGCTACAGGGGACACTGAAGCTTTCTTT. Translated, it gives CASSLATGDTEAFF.

By sample share, this clone is medium-sized (0.01 to 0.1%). The CDR3 spells CASSLQGAGELFF. The CDR3 DNA reads TGTGCCAGCAGCTTACAGGGTGCCGGGGAGCTGTTTTTT. V usage is TRBV7-8 and J usage is TRBJ2-2; D is possibly TRBD1 (5 bases). There are 13 residues in the CDR3. Germline values: CDR1 SGHVS, CDR2 FQNEAQ. The V end lost 2 bases, the J end lost 6 bases, and 7 bases lay between the germline ends.

V is TRBV27 and J is TRBJ1-1; D not certain. Trimming took 8 bases from V and 6 from J, leaving 19 bases between them. The CDR3 covers 14 residues. Germline V CDR1 and CDR2: MNHEY, SMNVEV (reference sequence). CDR3 protein: CASAPGPAVAEAFF. The CDR3 nucleotides read TGTGCCAGCGCGCCCGGGCCCGCCGTCGCTGAAGCTTTCTTT.

The V call is TRBV27, the J call TRBJ2-7; 9 bases align to TRBD2. This CDR3 contains 16 residues. Trimming took 5 bases from V and 2 from J; bases not matched to a gene: 10. Germline CDR1 MNHEY, CDR2 SMNVEV (reference sequence). CDR3 DNA: TGTGCCAGCAGTATAACTGGGGCGGGGGGGGCCTACGAGCAGTACTTC. This translates into CASSITGAGGAYEQYF.

The V gene is TRBV4-1, the J gene TRBJ1-1; 7 bases are shared with TRBD1. This CDR3 region has 16 residues. Germline loops: CDR1 MGHRA, CDR2 YSYEKL. Germline trimming cut 0 bases from V and 0 bases from J; bases unmatched to any gene: 4. The CDR3 DNA reads as TGCGCCAGCAGCCAAGATCGAACAGGGGTGAACACTGAAGCTTTCTTT. It is translated as CASSQDRTGVNTEAFF.

The genes are TRBV4-1 and TRBJ1-3; tentative D call: TRBD1 (5 bases). Per the germline V gene, CDR1 is MGHRA and CDR2 is YSYEKL. This CDR3 has 20 amino acids. Trimming left V 1 base short and J 0 bases short, with 22 bases between. The DNA for the CDR3 is TGCGCCAGCAGCCAAGTGGGGGGAGTTCAGGGCCCTTTCTCTGGAAACACCATATATTTT. Translated: CASSQVGGVQGPFSGNTIYF.

This chain uses TRBV7-9 with TRBJ2-2; D remains ambiguous. This CDR3 contains 15 residues. The V and J ends lost 5 bases and 1 base respectively, with 11 bases between them. Germline V lookup: CDR1 SEHNR, CDR2 FQNEAQ (reference sequence). The CDR3 region has the DNA TGTGCCAGCAGCACAAAGTATTTGAACACCGGGGAGCTGTTTTTT. It yields the protein CASSTKYLNTGELFF.

V gene TRBV7-9 combines with J gene TRBJ1-1; 9 positions match TRBD1. The CDR3 length is 15 residues. V lost 6 bases and J lost 11; bases outside the gene matches: 16. The germline CDR1 and CDR2 sequences are SEHNR and FQNEAQ (reference sequence). The CDR3 here is CASRATSGTGSSAFF. The CDR3 DNA reads TGTGCCAGCAGAGCAACATCCGGGACAGGGAGTAGCGCTTTCTTT.

The chain joins TRBV19 to TRBJ2-3, with TRBD2 matching over 8 bases. J was trimmed by 0 bases and V by 5 bases; bases with no gene match: 7. The length of the CDR3 is 16 residues. Germline V CDR1 and CDR2: LNHDA, SQIVND (reference sequence). The CDR3 nucleotides are TGTGCCAGTAGTCCCCGACTAGCGACTAGCACAGATACGCAGTATTTT. The encoded protein is CASSPRLATSTDTQYF.

This clone came up once. The chain recombines TRBV28 with TRBJ2-3; D is ambiguous. V lost 2 bases to trimming and J lost 2 bases, with 11 bases between them. Germline V gene lookup returns CDR1 MDHEN and CDR2 SYDVKM. The CDR3 contains 15 residues. CDR3 in amino acids: CASSLMVVNTDTQYF. The CDR3 DNA is TGTGCCAGCAGTTTAATGGTCGTCAACACAGATACGCAGTATTTT.

The chain combines TRBV9 with TRBJ2-1; D tentatively reads TRBD1 or TRBD2 (5 bases each). This CDR3 has 12 residues. The V end was cut by 4 bases, the J end by 10 bases, with 12 bases between. Germline CDR1 and CDR2: SGDLS and YYNGEE. CDR3 sequence (DNA): TGTGCCAGCAGCAAACCCGGGACGGAGCAGTTCTTC. This gives the protein CASSKPGTEQFF.

This clone was picked up a small number of times. The chain carries TRBV6-5 and TRBJ1-5, with TRBD1 matching 7 bases. The CDR3 consists of 14 residues. The V and J ends lost 6 bases and 2 bases, in that order; junction bases with no gene match: 4. CDR1 MNHEY and CDR2 SVGAGI come from the germline V gene. The CDR3 DNA sequence: TGTGCCAGCAGAAGGACAGGTCGCAATCAGCCCCAGCATTTT. Its protein is CASRRTGRNQPQHF.